A single sample gave rise to the 9 T cell receptor beta chains below, sequenced in a study of blood T cells in healthy people across ages. The use of a sample-barcoded 5' primer and a J-beta primer mix characterized a second PCR of about 7 to 12 cycles. TCRdb re-called the 5' RACE reads through MiXCR, storing one row per CDR3 protein. This table holds fewer than 2 million distinct CDR3 sequences, 35% to 50% found once. The sequenced sample was blood. The receptor set was obtained from a human donor in good health.

The chain is built from TRBV9 and TRBJ1-1; the D gene is possibly TRBD1 (6 bases). The CDR3 is 14 residues long. V lost 2 bases and J 1 base, leaving 9 bases between the germline ends. Germline CDR1 is SGDLS and CDR2 is YYNGEE. CDR3 in DNA: TGTGCCAGCAGCGTGATGACAGGGAACACTGAAGCTTTCTTT. Its protein is CASSVMTGNTEAFF.

The rearrangement links TRBV19 to TRBJ2-7; D not certain. The CDR3 runs to 13 residues. Germline V gene data show CDR1 as LNHDA and CDR2 as SQIVND (reference sequence). V gave up 1 base and J gave up 6 bases, with 10 bases separating them. Here the CDR3 reads CASSIVPQSEQYF. The CDR3 DNA reads TGTGCCAGTAGTATAGTACCACAATCCGAGCAGTACTTC.

This clonotype was detected a few times. The chain employs TRBV6-5 and TRBJ2-1; TRBD1 is a possible D gene (7 bases). Germline V gives CDR1 MNHEY, CDR2 SVGAGI. V was clipped by 7 bases and J by 4 bases, with 11 bases between them. The CDR3 extends over 13 amino acids. The CDR3 region is CASTRGAYNEQFF. CDR3 nucleotide sequence: TGTGCCAGCACCAGGGGGGCTTACAATGAGCAGTTCTTC.

The V and J genes are TRBV6-2 or TRBV6-3 and TRBJ1-2; 8 bases line up with TRBD1. The CDR3 loop spans 16 amino acids. V shed 5 bases, J shed 4 bases, and the junction held 12 bases outside the gene matches. Germline loops: CDR1 MNHEY, CDR2 SVGEGT. The CDR3 spells CASSTRQGTSVYGYTF. The CDR3 DNA sequence: TGTGCCAGCAGTACCCGACAGGGGACGTCCGTCTATGGCTACACCTTC.

The gene calls are TRBV29-1 and TRBJ1-1, with D unresolved. This CDR3 comprises 12 residues. V lost 4 bases and J lost 0, with 6 bases in between. The germline V gene has CDR1 SQVTM and CDR2 ANQGSEA. CDR3 residues: CSVVSLNTEAFF. For the CDR3, the DNA is TGCAGCGTTGTGTCCTTGAACACTGAAGCTTTCTTT.

The chain uses TRBV7-9 and TRBJ1-6; D remains ambiguous. V shed 4 bases and J shed 0 bases, with 13 bases lying between them. The CDR3 covers 17 residues. CDR1 SEHNR and CDR2 FQNEAQ come from the germline V gene (reference sequence). The CDR3 loop is CASSSGGVSSYNSPLHF. For the CDR3, the DNA is TGTGCCAGCAGCTCAGGCGGCGTTAGCTCCTATAATTCACCCCTCCACTTT.

The table lists this clonotype with a few counts. The V gene is TRBV5-5, the J gene TRBJ2-5, with D hard to call. This CDR3 spans 16 amino acids. The germline V and J ends were trimmed by 2 bases and 1 base, with 15 bases remaining between them. In germline, CDR1 is SGHKS, CDR2 YYEKEE (reference sequence). This CDR3 reads CASSFNPPGFQETQYF. The DNA of the CDR3 is TGTGCCAGCAGCTTCAATCCTCCCGGTTTCCAAGAGACCCAGTACTTC.

The chain has TRBV4-3 and TRBJ1-1; D uncertain. V was pared by 0 bases and J by 0 bases, with 8 bases between. Germline CDR1 is LGHNA and CDR2 is YSLEER. The CDR3 length is 15 residues. Here the CDR3 reads CASSQDLVLNTEAFF. The CDR3 DNA is TGCGCCAGCAGCCAAGACCTCGTACTGAACACTGAAGCTTTCTTT.

This clonotype has just one count. This chain links TRBV7-9 with TRBJ2-3; 9 nucleotides align to TRBD2. Germline loops: CDR1 SEHNR, CDR2 FQNEAQ (reference sequence). There are 18 residues in the CDR3. With 3 bases clipped from V and 5 bases from J, the junction kept 15 bases outside the gene matches. DNA for the CDR3: TGTGCCAGCAGCTTGAGACGAAAGGCTAGCGGGGTGAGAGATACGCAGTATTTT. Protein product: CASSLRRKASGVRDTQYF.